This entry describes one T cell receptor (beta chain). Its antigen is as yet unknown. Following extraction, RNA underwent reverse transcription to cDNA, which served as the sequencing template. Assay: immunoSEQ multiplex PCR; the TCRdb copy retains only in-frame clones and omits some. The sample has about 270,000 clones, about 62% seen once; the top ten hold 0.9% to 0.95%. Germline V lookup: CDR1 SGHDT, CDR2 YYEEEE. Between the trimmed V and J ends, which lost 6 bases and 4 bases, there was a span of 13 bases. The CDR3 covers 13 residues. The data were taken from a study of CD8+ T cells in alopecia areata. As for the study in general: Treated patients swallowed 5 to 10 mg of oral tofacitinib twice daily. Study results and limitations: On tofacitinib, scalp and blood still held many of the expanded lesional clones.

Described treatment: oral pan-JAK inhibitor, 5-10 mg twice daily. It was from alopecia areata patients that lesional scalp punch biopsies and peripheral blood were collected. Specimen: CD4+ T cells sorted from blood, collected at week 52, from a patient treated with tofacitinib. The source of this sequence is a human donor with alopecia areata. The rearrangement joins TRBV5-6 to TRBJ2-5, with D perhaps TRBD2 (6 bases). This CDR3 is CASIQNGGETQYF. In DNA form, the CDR3 reads TGTGCCAGCATCCAAAACGGGGGAGAGACCCAGTACTTC.